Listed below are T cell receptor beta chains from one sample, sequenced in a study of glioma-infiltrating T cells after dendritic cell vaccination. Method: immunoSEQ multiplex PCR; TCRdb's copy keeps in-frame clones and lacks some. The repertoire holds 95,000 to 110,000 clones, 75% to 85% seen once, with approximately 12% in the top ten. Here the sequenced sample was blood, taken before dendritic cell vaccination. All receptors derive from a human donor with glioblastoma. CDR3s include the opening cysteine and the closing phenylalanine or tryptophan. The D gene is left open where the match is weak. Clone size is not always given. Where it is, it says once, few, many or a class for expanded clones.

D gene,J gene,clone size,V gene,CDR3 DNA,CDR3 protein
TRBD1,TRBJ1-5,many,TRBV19,TGTGCCAGTAGTAGCAGAGACAGGGGAAGCAATCAGCCCCAGCATTTT,CASSSRDRGSNQPQHF
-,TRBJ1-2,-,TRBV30,TGTGCCTGGAGTAGGCAGGGTCTGAACTATGGCTACACCTTC,CAWSRQGLNYGYTF
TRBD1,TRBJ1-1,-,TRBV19,TGTGCCAGTAGTAGGGGACAGGGTGAAGCTTTCTTT,CASSRGQGEAFF
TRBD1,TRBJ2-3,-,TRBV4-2,TGTGCCAGCAGCCACCCAGGGGGATCCGCGATCGAGACAGATACGCAGTATTTT,CASSHPGGSAIETDTQYF
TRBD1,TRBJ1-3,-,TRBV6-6,TGTGCCAGCAGTTACTCGAAGGGGACAGGGGGAAACACCATATATTTT,CASSYSKGTGGNTIYF
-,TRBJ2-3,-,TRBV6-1,TGTGCCAGCATCGCGGGGTACTACACAGATACGCAGTATTTT,CASIAGYYTDTQYF
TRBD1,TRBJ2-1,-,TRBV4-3,TGCGCCAGCAGCATACGACAGGGGGCTCGATACAATGAGCAGTTCTTC,CASSIRQGARYNEQFF
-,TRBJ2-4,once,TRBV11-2,TGTGCCAGCAGCCTGGGGGCCATTCAGTACTTC,CASSLGAIQYF
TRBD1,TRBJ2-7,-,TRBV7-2,TGTGCCAGCAGCTTAGTGGGACAGGGGGTCTACGAGCAGTACTTC,CASSLVGQGVYEQYF
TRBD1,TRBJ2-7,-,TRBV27,TGTGCCAGCAGGGGACAGGCCAACGAGCAGTACTTC,CASRGQANEQYF
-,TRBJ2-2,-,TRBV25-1,TGTGCCAGCAGGGGGCCATACGGGGGAGATAACACCGGGGAGCTGTTTTTT,CASRGPYGGDNTGELFF
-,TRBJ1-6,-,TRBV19,TGTGCCAGTAGTACGGCAGGTTCCGATAATTCCCCCCTCCACTTT,CASSTAGSDNSPLHF
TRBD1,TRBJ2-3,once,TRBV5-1,TGCGCCAGCTCGGGACAGGGACCTAGCACAGATACGCAGTATTTT,CASSGQGPSTDTQYF
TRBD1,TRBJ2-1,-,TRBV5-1,TGCGCCGGCAGCAGACGACAGGGGAGGAACAATGAGCAGTTCTTC,CAGSRRQGRNNEQFF
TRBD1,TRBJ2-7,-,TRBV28,TGTGCCAGCTCTAGACAGGGTCTCTACGAGCAGTACTTC,CASSRQGLYEQYF
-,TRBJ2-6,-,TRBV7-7,TGTGCTAGCAGCTTGGGTCATCACAGCTCAGGGGCCAACGTCCTGACTTTC,CASSLGHHSSGANVLTF
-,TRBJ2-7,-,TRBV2,TGTGCCAGCAGTGAACCACCGCGGGATCTGGGTTACGAGCAGTACTTC,CASSEPPRDLGYEQYF
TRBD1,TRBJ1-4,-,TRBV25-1,TGTGCCAGCAGTGTCCGGGACAGCGCAACTAATGAAAAACTGTTTTTT,CASSVRDSATNEKLFF
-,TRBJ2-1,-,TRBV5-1,TGCGCCAGCAGCATTTCTCTAGAGACCTACAATGAGCAGTTCTTC,CASSISLETYNEQFF
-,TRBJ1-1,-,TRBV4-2,TGTGCCAGCAGCCAAGAGCTCTCAGGGATCACTGAAGCTTTCTTT,CASSQELSGITEAFF
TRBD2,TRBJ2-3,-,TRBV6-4,TGTGCCAGCAGTGAGCAACTAGCGGGGGACACAGATACGCAGTATTTT,CASSEQLAGDTDTQYF
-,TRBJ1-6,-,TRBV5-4,TGTGCCAGCAGCCCCCGCCAGGGGTTTTCACCCCTCCACTTT,CASSPRQGFSPLHF
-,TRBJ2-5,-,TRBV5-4,TGTGCCAGCAGCTTGGTGGCTAGCCACCAAGAGACCCAGTACTTC,CASSLVASHQETQYF
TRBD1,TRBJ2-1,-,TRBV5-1,TGCGCCAGCAGCGGGACAGGGGGCTCTCACAATGAGCAGTTCTTC,CASSGTGGSHNEQFF
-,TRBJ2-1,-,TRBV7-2,TGTGCCAGCAGCTTAGACCTCGATAGCTCCTACAATGAGCAGTTCTTC,CASSLDLDSSYNEQFF
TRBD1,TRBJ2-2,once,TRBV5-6,TGTGCCACCCATGGGGGACAGGGGAAATCCGGGGAGCTGTTTTTT,CATHGGQGKSGELFF
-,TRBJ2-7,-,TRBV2,TGTGCCAGCGGAAACCGGGACTCGTACTTC,CASGNRDSYF
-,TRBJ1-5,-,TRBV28,TGTGCCAGCAGTTTATCAGGGATCGAGCAGCCCCAGCATTTT,CASSLSGIEQPQHF
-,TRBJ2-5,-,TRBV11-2,TGTGCCAGCAGCCCCCAGGGAGAGACCCAGTACTTC,CASSPQGETQYF
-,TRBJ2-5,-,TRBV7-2,TGTGCCAGCAGCTTAAGTCGGGGTGTGGAGACCCAGTACTTC,CASSLSRGVETQYF
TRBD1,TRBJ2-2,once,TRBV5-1,TGCGCCAGCAGCTCAACAGGGGGCAACACCGGGGAGCTGTTTTTT,CASSSTGGNTGELFF
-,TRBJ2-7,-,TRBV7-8,TGTGCCAGCAGCCCAAGACAGTGGGACTCCTACGAGCAGTACTTC,CASSPRQWDSYEQYF
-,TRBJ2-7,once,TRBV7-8,TGTGCCAGCAGCTTAGCAGGGGTGGCCTACGAGCAGTACTTC,CASSLAGVAYEQYF
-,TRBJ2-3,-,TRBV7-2,TGTGCCAGCAGCTTACAATTTGGGGCCCCAGATACGCAGTATTTT,CASSLQFGAPDTQYF
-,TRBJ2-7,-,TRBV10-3,TGTGCCAGCGGATCCGGGGACAACGAGCAGTACTTC,CASGSGDNEQYF
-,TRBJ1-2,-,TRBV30,TGTGCCTGGAGTCCCCCGATGTTTCCCGACCGGGACATCAACTATGGCTACACCTTC,CAWSPPMFPDRDINYGYTF
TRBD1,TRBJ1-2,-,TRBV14,TGTGCCAGCAGCCCGGGGACAGGGGGCGCGGACTATGGCTACACCTTC,CASSPGTGGADYGYTF
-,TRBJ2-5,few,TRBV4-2,TGTGCCAGCAGCCAAGATCTGGAGGGAGGGGGAGAGACCCAGTACTTC,CASSQDLEGGGETQYF
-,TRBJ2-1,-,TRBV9,TGTGCCAGCAGCGTTACAGTTCTCTCCTACAATGAGCAGTTCTTC,CASSVTVLSYNEQFF
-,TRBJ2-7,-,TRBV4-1,TGCGCCAGCAGCCAAGAGGGGGCGGAAGGGGAGCAGTACTTC,CASSQEGAEGEQYF
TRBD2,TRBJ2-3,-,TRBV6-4,TGTGCCAGCAGCCCTTGGGGGAGGGGCACAGATACGCAGTATTTT,CASSPWGRGTDTQYF
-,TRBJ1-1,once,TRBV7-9,TGTGCCAGTGCCGCGGGCAGCCTGAAGAACACTGAAGCTTTCTTT,CASAAGSLKNTEAFF
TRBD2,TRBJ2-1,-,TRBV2,TGTGCCAGCAGCGGGGACTACCCCATTGAGCAGTTCTTC,CASSGDYPIEQFF
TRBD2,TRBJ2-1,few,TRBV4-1,TGCGCCAGCAGCTGGGCCGGGACTAGCGGGGGCCTATCGTACAATGAGCAGTTCTTC,CASSWAGTSGGLSYNEQFF
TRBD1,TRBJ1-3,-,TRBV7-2,TGTGCCAGCAGCTTCATGGACAGGAGCCTCTCTGGAAACACCATATATTTT,CASSFMDRSLSGNTIYF
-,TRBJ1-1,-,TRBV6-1,TGTGCCAGCAGAAAACAAAAATTGGAGAAAGGGGTAACTTTCTTT,CASRKQKLEKGVTFF
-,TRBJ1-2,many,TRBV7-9,TGTGCCAGCAGCCCAAAGGACAGAATTAACTATGGCTACACCTTC,CASSPKDRINYGYTF
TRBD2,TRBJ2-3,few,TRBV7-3,TGTGCCAGCAGCTTATCCCCTAGCGGGGGGGCCGTAGATACGCAGTATTTT,CASSLSPSGGAVDTQYF
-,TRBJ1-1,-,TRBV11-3,TGTGCCAGCAAAGAGAACCTCAGGGACACTGAAGCTTTCTTT,CASKENLRDTEAFF
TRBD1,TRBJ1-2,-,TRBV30,TGTGCCTGGAGAACAGGGGGGAACTATGGCTACACCTTC,CAWRTGGNYGYTF
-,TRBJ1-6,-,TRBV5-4,TGTGCCAGCAGTTACCAGGGTATTTCACCCCTCCACTTT,CASSYQGISPLHF
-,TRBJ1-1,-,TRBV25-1,TGTGCCAGCAGTCGGCTCGATGGGACTCTTACTGAAGCTTTCTTT,CASSRLDGTLTEAFF
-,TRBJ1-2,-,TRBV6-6,TGTGCCAGCCGGAAGGCCTTGGCGCCGGGCTATGGCTACACCTTC,CASRKALAPGYGYTF
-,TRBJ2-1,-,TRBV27,TGTGCCAGCAGTTTAAGAAACAGGGTCGACTCCCTTCACAATGAGCAGTTCTTC,CASSLRNRVDSLHNEQFF
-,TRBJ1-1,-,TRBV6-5,TGTGCCAGCAGTTACCAGCGACCTTTGACTGAAGCTTTCTTT,CASSYQRPLTEAFF
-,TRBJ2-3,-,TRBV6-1,TGTGCTAGCATCCAGGACTTCACCACAGATACGCAGTATTTT,CASIQDFTTDTQYF
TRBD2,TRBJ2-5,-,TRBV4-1,TGCGCCAGCAGCCACCTCGGGACTAGCGCGGAAGAGACCCAGTACTTC,CASSHLGTSAEETQYF
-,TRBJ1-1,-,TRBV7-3,TGTGCCAGCAGCCCCTCTTCGAACACTGAAGCTTTCTTT,CASSPSSNTEAFF
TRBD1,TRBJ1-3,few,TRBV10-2,TGCGCCAGCAGCTTAGTTGGACAGGGTGGTGGAAACACCATATATTTT,CASSLVGQGGGNTIYF